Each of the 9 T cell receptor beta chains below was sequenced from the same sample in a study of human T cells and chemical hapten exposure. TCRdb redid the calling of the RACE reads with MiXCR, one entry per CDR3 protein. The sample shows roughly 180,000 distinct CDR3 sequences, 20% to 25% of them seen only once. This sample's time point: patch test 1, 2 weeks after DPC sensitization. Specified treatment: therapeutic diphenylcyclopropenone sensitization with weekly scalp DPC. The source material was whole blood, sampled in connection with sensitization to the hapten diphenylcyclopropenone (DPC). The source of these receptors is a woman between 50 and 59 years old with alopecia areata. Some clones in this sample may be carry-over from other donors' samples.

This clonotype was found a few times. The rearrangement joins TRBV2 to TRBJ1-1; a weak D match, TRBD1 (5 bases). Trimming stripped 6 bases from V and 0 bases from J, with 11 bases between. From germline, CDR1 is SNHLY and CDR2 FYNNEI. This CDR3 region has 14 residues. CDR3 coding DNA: TGTGCCAGCAGGAGGGACGGCTTGAACACTGAAGCTTTCTTT. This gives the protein CASRRDGLNTEAFF.

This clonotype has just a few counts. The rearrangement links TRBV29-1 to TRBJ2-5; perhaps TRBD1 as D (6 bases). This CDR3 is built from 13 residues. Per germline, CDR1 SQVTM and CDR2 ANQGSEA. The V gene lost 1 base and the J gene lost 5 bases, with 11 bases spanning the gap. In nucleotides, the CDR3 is TGCAGCGTTGAAGTGATCACAGGGGAGACCCAGTACTTC. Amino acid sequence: CSVEVITGETQYF.

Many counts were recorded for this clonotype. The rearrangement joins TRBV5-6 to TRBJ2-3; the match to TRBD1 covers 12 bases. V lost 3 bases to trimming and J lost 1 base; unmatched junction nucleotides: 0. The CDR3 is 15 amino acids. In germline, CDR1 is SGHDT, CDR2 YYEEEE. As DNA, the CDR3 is TGTGCCAGCAGCTGGGACAGGGGGCGCACAGATACGCAGTATTTT. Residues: CASSWDRGRTDTQYF.

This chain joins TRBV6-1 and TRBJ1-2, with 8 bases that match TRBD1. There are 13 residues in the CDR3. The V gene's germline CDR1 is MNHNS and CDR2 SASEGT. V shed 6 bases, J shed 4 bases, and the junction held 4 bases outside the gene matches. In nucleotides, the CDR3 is TGTGCCAGCAGAGCCACAGGGGGCTATGGCTACACCTTC. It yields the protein CASRATGGYGYTF.

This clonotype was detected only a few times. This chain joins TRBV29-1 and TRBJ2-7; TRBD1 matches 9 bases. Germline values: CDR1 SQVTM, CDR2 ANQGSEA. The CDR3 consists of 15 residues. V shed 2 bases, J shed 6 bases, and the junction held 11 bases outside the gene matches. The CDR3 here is CSVETGGGLDREQYF. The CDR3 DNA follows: TGCAGCGTTGAAACAGGGGGCGGCCTAGATCGCGAGCAGTACTTC.

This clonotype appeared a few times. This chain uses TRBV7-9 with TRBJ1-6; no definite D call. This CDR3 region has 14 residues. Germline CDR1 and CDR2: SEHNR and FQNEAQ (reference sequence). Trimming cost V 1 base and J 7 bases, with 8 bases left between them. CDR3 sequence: CASSLDLENSPLHF. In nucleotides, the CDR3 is TGTGCCAGCAGCTTAGACCTAGAGAATTCACCCCTCCACTTT.

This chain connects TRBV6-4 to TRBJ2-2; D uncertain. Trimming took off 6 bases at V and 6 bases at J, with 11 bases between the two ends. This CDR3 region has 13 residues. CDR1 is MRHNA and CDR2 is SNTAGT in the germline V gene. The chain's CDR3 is CASRGLSAGELFF. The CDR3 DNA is TGTGCCAGCAGGGGTTTATCGGCCGGGGAGCTGTTTTTT.

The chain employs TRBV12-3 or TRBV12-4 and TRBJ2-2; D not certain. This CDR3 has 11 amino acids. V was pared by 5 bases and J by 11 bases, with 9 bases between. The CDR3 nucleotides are TGTGCCAGCAGTAGACAACACGAGCTGTTTTTT. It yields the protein CASSRQHELFF.

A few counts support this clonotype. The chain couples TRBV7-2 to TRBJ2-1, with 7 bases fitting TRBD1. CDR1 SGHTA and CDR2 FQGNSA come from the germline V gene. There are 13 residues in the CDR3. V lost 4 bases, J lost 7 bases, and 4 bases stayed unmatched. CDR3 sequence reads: CASSYTGQNEQFF. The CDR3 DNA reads TGTGCCAGCAGCTACACGGGACAGAATGAGCAGTTCTTC. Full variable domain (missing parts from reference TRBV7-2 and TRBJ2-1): GAGVSQSPSNKVTEKGKDVELRCDPISGHTALYWYRQSLGQGLEFLIYFQGNSAPDKSGLPSDRFSAERTGGSVSTLTIQRTQQEDSAVYLCASSYTGQNEQFFGPGTRLTVL.